This T cell receptor (beta chain) derives from a study of beta chain features in type 1 diabetes. Study observations and caveats: All four CD4+ subsets from Type 1 diabetes patients carried moderately but significantly shorter TCRB CDR3s. Sampled from patients, naive, central memory and Treg TCRB repertoires appeared more similar than those sampled from healthy donors. PCR might preferentially amplify shorter templates, equally in patients and controls.

The CDR3 runs 14 residues. Trimming removed 4 bases from V and 2 bases from J; junction bases left unmatched: 3. Germline V CDR1 and CDR2: SEHNR, FQNEAQ (reference sequence). Expressed TCRB transcripts got sequenced, as all isolated RNA was reverse transcribed. Assay: immunoSEQ multiplex PCR; the TCRdb copy retains only in-frame clones and omits some. The sample lists about 370,000 clones, around a tenth seen once, with roughly 0.54% in the top ten. Populations isolated by sorting all had purity greater than 95%. This clone was detected only a few times. The antigen remains unidentified. Sequenced material: central memory CD4+ T cells from blood. The chain recombines TRBV7-9 with TRBJ2-7; 9 bases agree with TRBD1. The TCR comes from a man in his thirties or forties with type 1 diabetes. Here the CDR3 reads CASSWDREAYEQYF. The CDR3, as DNA: TGTGCCAGCAGCTGGGACAGGGAGGCCTACGAGCAGTACTTC. Using reference TRBV7-9 and TRBJ2-7 for the parts outside the CDR3, the full variable domain is DTGVSQNPRHKITKRGQNVTFRCDPISEHNRLYWYRQTLGQGPEFLTYFQNEAQLEKSRLLSDRFSAERPKGSFSTLEIQRTEQGDSAMYLCASSWDREAYEQYFGPGTRLTVT.